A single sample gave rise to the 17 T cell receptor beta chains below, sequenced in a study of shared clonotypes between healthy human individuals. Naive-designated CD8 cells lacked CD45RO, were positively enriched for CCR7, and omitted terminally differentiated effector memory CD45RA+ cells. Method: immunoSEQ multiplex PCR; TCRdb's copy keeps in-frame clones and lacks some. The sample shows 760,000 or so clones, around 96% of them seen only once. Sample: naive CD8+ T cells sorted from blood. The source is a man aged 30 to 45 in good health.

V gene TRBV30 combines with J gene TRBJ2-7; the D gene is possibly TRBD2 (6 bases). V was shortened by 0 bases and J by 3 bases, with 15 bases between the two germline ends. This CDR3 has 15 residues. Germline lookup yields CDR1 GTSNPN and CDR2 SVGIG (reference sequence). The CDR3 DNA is TGTGCCTGGAGTGTACCAGCGGGCATACTCTACGAGCAGTACTTC. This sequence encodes CAWSVPAGILYEQYF.

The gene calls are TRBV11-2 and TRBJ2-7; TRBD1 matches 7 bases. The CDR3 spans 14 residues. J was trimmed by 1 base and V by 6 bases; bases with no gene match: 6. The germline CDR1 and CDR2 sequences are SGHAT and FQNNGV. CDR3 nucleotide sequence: TGTGCCAGCAGAAGGACAGGAGAATCCTACGAGCAGTACTTC. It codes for CASRRTGESYEQYF.

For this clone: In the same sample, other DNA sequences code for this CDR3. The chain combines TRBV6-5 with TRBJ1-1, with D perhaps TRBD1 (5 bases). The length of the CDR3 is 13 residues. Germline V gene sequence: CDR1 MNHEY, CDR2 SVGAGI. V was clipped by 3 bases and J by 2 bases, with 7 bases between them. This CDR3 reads CASSYGTNTEAFF. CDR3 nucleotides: TGTGCCAGCAGTTATGGGACTAACACTGAAGCTTTCTTT.

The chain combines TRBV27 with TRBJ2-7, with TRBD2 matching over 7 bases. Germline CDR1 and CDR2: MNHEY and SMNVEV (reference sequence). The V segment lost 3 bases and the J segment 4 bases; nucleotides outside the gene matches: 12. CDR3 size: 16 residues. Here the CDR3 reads CASSFTYRGGRYEQYF. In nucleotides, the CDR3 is TGTGCCAGCAGTTTCACGTACCGGGGAGGGAGGTACGAGCAGTACTTC.

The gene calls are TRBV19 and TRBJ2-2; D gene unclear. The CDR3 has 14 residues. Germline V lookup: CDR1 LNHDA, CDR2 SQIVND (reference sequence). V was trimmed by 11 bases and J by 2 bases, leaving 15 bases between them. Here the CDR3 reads CAAKNSDNTGELFF. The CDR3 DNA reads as TGTGCCGCCAAAAACAGTGATAACACCGGGGAGCTGTTTTTT.

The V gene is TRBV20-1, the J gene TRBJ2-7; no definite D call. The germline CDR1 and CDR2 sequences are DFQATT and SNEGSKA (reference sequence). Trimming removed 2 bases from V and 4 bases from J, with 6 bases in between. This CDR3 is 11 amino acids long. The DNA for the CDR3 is TGCAGTGCTAGAAGGCCATACGAGCAGTACTTC. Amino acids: CSARRPYEQYF.

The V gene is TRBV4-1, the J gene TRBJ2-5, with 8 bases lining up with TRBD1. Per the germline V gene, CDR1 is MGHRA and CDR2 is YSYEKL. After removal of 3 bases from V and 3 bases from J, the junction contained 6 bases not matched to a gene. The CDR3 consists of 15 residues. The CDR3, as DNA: TGCGCCAGCAGCCACCCCGGGACAGGTGAAGAGACCCAGTACTTC. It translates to CASSHPGTGEETQYF.

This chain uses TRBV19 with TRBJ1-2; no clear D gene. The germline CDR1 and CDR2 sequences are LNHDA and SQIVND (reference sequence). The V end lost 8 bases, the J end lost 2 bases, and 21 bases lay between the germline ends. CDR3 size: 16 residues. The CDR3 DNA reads TGTGCCAGTTTACCCGAGGGTTGGAACTCCAACTATGGCTACACCTTC. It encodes CASLPEGWNSNYGYTF. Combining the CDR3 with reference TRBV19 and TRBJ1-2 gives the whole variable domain DGGITQSPKYLFRKEGQNVTLSCEQNLNHDAMYWYRQDPGQGLRLIYYSQIVNDFQKGDIAEGYSVSREKKESFPLTVTSAQKNPTAFYLCASLPEGWNSNYGYTFGSGTRLTVV.

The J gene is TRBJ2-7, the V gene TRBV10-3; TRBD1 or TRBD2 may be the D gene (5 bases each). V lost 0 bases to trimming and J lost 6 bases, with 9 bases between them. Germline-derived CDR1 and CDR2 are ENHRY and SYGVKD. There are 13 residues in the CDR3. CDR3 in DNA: TGTGCCATCAGTGAGTCGGGGGTAACCGAGCAGTACTTC. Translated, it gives CAISESGVTEQYF.

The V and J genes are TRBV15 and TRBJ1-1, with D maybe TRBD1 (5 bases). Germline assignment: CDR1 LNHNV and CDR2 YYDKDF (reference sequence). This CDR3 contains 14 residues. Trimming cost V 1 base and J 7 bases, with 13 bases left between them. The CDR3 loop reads CATSRGGGEIEAFF. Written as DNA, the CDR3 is TGTGCCACCAGCAGAGGGGGAGGGGAGATTGAAGCTTTCTTT.

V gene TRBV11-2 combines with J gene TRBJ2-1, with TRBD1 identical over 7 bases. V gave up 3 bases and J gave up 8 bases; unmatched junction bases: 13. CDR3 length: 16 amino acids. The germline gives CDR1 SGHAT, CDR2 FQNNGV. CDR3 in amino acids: CASSFGWEGGLDEQFF. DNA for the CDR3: TGTGCCAGCAGCTTTGGTTGGGAAGGGGGCTTGGATGAGCAGTTCTTC.

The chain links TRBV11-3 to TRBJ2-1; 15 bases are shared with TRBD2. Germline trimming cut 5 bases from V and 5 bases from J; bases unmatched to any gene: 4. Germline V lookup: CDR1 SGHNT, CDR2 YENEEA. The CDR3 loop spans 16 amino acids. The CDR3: CASSKGTSGRHNEQFF. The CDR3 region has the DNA TGTGCCAGCAGCAAGGGGACTAGCGGGAGGCACAATGAGCAGTTCTTC.

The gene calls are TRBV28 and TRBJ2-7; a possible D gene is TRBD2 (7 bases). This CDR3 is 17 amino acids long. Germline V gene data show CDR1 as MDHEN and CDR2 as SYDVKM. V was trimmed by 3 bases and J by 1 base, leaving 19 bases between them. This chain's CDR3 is CASSFPLGRGESYEQYF. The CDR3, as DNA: TGTGCCAGCAGTTTCCCTCTGGGGAGGGGGGAGTCCTACGAGCAGTACTTC.

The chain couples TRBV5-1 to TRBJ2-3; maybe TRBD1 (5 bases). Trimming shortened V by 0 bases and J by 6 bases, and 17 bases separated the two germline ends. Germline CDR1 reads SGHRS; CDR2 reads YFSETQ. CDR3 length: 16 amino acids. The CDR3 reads CASSLVQGRWADTQYF. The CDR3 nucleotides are TGCGCCAGCAGCTTGGTGCAGGGTCGTTGGGCGGATACGCAGTATTTT.

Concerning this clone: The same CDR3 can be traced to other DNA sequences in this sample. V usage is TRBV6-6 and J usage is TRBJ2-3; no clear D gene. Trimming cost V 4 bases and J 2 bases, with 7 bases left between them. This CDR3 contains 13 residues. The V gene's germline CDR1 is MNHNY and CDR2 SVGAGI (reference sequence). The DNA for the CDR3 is TGTGCCAGCAGTTCCGGCTCCACAGATACGCAGTATTTT. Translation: CASSSGSTDTQYF.

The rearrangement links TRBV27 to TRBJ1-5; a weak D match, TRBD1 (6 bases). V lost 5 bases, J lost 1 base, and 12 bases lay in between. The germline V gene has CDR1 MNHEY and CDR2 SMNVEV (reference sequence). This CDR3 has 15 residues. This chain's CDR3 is CASSAAGESNQPQHF. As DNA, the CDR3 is TGTGCCAGCAGTGCCGCAGGGGAGAGCAATCAGCCCCAGCATTTT.

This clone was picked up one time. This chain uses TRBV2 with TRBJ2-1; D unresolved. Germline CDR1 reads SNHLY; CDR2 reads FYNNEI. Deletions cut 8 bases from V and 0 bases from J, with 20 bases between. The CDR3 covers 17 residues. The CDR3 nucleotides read TGTGCCAGCGGTGGGCTGAGTGGCAGTAGCTCCTACAATGAGCAGTTCTTC. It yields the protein CASGGLSGSSSYNEQFF.